This TCR beta chain was recovered during a study of T cells after yellow fever vaccination. Overall study context: Any fraction with a low cell number was prepared using SMART-Seq v4 Ultra Low Input.

About this clonotype itself: The antigen remains unidentified.

Between the trimmed V and J ends, which lost 3 bases and 8 bases, there was a span of 8 bases. The CDR3 consists of 11 residues. CDR1 is DFQATT, CDR2 SNEGSKA, per germline (reference sequence). General study findings and limits: Overall, a small share of clonotypes was seen in both CD4 and CD8 compartments. Contamination of FACS-sorted repertoires by abundant clonotypes from the bulk population could occur.

TCRdb reanalysed the 5' RACE reads using MiXCR and keeps one entry per CDR3 protein. Of hundreds of thousands of distinct CDR3 sequences in the sample, 10% to 15% were seen once. The chain joins TRBV20-1 to TRBJ2-1; the D is unclear. Material: PBMCs, obtained on the day of the yellow fever booster vaccination. This TCR derives from a man between 25 and 39 years old who received the YFV17D yellow fever vaccine. CDR3 bases: TGCAGTGCTAGCTTCTTAGATGAGCAGTTCTTC. Translation gives CSASFLDEQFF.